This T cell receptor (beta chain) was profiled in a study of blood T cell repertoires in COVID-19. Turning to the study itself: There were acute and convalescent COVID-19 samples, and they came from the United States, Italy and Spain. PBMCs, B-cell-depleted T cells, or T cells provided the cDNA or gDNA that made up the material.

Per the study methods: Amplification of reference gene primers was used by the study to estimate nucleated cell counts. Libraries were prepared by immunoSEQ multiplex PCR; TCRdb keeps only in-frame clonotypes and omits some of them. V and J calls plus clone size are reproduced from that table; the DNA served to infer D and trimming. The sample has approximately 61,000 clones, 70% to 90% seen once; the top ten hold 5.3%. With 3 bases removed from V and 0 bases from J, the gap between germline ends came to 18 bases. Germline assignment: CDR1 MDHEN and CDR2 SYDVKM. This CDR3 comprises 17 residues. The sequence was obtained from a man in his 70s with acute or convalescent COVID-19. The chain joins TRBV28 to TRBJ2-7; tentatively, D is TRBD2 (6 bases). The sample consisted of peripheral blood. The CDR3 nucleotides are TGTGCCAGCAGTTTGGGGGGAGACAGCCTAGTCTCCTACGAGCAGTACTTC. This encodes CASSLGGDSLVSYEQYF.